The clone carrying this T cell receptor (beta chain) has a handful of counts. Its antigen remains unknown. CDR3 length: 14 residues. With 2 bases clipped from V and 7 bases from J, the junction kept 4 bases outside the gene matches. Looked up from germline, CDR1 is SGHTS and CDR2 is YDEGEE. This entry is derived from a study of cytomegalovirus exposure and HLA in healthy donors. Study-wide points: According to the study, approximately 150 TCR beta chains were cytomegalovirus-associated. High specificity and sensitivity for cytomegalovirus status were reported for the classifier. Earlier findings revealed that most TCR beta V segments proved productive either about 90% or about 30% of the time.

This PCR relied on a set of 60 Vbeta primers and 13 Jbeta primers. Sequencing was performed with immunoSEQ multiplex PCR; in TCRdb, only in-frame clones are kept and a portion is missing. This table holds about 86,000 clones, about 70% found once. This sequence originates from a woman aged 45-65 years in good health and CMV-seropositive. The chain is built from TRBV5-8 and TRBJ2-1; 9 bases fit TRBD2. Specimen: PBMCs. CDR3 coding DNA: TGTGCCAGCAGCTTCGTAGCGGGAGTGAATGAGCAGTTCTTC. Translated, it gives CASSFVAGVNEQFF.